This paragraph reports one T cell receptor beta chain. Germline CDR1 and CDR2: SGDLS and YYNGEE. Trimming shortened V by 0 bases and J by 4 bases, and 10 bases separated the two germline ends. There are 14 residues in the CDR3. Generated by immunoSEQ multiplex PCR, the TCRdb table keeps only in-frame clones and is missing some. The sample has fewer than 30,000 clones; about 86% are singletons. Starting 14 to 28 days after autologous transplant, ipilimumab 1 mg/kg was given. The data were taken from a study of ipilimumab plus nivolumab after autologous stem cell transplantation. As for the study in general: Patients received a median of roughly 5 ipilimumab and eight or nine nivolumab doses. The DLBCL group included primary refractory and relapsed cases.

This TCR derives from a male donor with diffuse large B-cell lymphoma. This material consisted of PBMCs, taken in a trial of ipilimumab plus nivolumab as post-transplant consolidation. The chain is built from TRBV9 and TRBJ1-1; D not certain. CDR3 region: CASSVGVAITEAFF. DNA of the CDR3: TGTGCCAGCAGCGTAGGAGTCGCTATCACTGAAGCTTTCTTT.